This TCR beta chain was recorded in a study of identical twins. Broader study findings: For zero-insertion analyses, partial confounding could come from invariant MAIT and iNKT cells. Out-of-frame TCR alpha sharing in monozygotic twins exceeded recombination model predictions.

Regarding this clonotype: What it binds is unknown.

Template switching, a step in the protocol, added a universal primer site, and cDNA carried unique molecular identifiers. TCRdb reprocessed the 5' RACE reads via MiXCR and lists one record per CDR3 protein. The sample has around 1.7 million distinct CDR3 sequences, about 32% seen once. The CDR3 totals 10 residues. V was trimmed by 0 bases and J by 11 bases, leaving 5 bases between them. The germline gives CDR1 SGHTS, CDR2 YDEGEE. The source material was cord blood. J is TRBJ2-5 and V is TRBV5-8; no reliable D call. The receptor's source is a newborn girl in good health. In DNA, the CDR3 is TGTGCCAGCAGCTTGGTGCAGCAGTACTTC. It yields the protein CASSLVQQYF.